This T cell receptor (beta chain) was sequenced during a study of blood T cell repertoires in COVID-19. Looking at the study overall: Italy, Spain and the United States were the sources of the convalescent and acute COVID-19 samples.

TCRdb's table, derived via immunoSEQ multiplex PCR, lists solely in-frame clones and lacks some. The sample records approximately 290,000 clones, 90% being singletons. This CDR3 comprises 14 residues. Germline-derived CDR1 and CDR2 are SGHTA and FQGNSA. The V end lost 1 base, the J end lost 8 bases, and 14 bases lay between the germline ends. This clone was seen a few times. The receptor's source is a woman under 30 with acute COVID-19. Source material: PBMCs or T cells enriched from blood (not recorded which). The chain is built from TRBV7-2 and TRBJ1-2; D perhaps matches TRBD1 (5 bases). CDR3: CASSLDRQGIGYTF. CDR3 DNA sequence: TGTGCCAGCAGCTTAGATCGGCAGGGCATCGGCTACACCTTC.